This T cell receptor beta chain came from a study of cytomegalovirus exposure and HLA in healthy donors (dated by TCRdb to 2015 to 2018). Some background on the complete study: An earlier analysis of approximately 590 of the donors reported 250 to 300 Gb of sequence data and roughly 100 million unique TCR beta sequences from about 200 million T cells. Roughly 300 gigabases of sequencing data and 70 million to 100 million unique TCR sequences were included in an early release covering roughly 600 HLA-typed donors. Of the roughly 400 genotyped donors, 70% to 90% were placed in the genetic ancestry cluster associated with self-reported Caucasian donors. The study aimed to test whether cataloging public T cell receptors could reveal signatures of past pathogen exposure. The T cell repertoires of some 700 subjects were profiled by immunosequencing and related to cytomegalovirus serostatus. In addition to the first cohort of 666 subjects, a separate validation cohort of 120 different subjects was used. To predict cytomegalovirus infection status, the study brought together high-throughput TCR immunosequencing, statistical association of individual TCRs with disease status, and machine learning. A later analysis re-analyzed previously published TCR beta repertoires from about 730 donors and added high-resolution HLA genotyping to study TCR occurrence patterns. In the later analysis, no new phenotypic data were used to find candidate immune exposures; instead, reliance was placed on TCR beta sequences and their occurrence across donors. To decide whether each TCR beta V gene segment behaved as functional or pseudogenic, an earlier analysis of some 580 of the donors relied on high-throughput TCR beta sequencing. Alongside the repertoire data, information on donor age, sex, ethnicity and CMV serostatus was compiled. In a later genetic analysis, genome-wide SNP genotypes for about three fifths of the 666 donors were used, and that subset was treated as a discovery cohort. Every repertoire in the discovery cohort had been generated on one and the same sequencing platform. Class I and class II HLA loci were covered by the typing at four-digit resolution. The number of donors typed differed by locus, with about 629-630 for A, B, C, DRB1 and DQB1, around 520 for DQA1, 600 to 610 for DPA1, and roughly 450 for DPB1. Because of strong linkage in the cohort, roughly five DR-DQ haplotypes were treated as single units for association and clustering. On average, roughly 250,000 unique TCR beta nucleotide sequences were sequenced per donor among fewer than 500 genotyped donors of the cohort, with roughly 18% of those sequences being non-productive. The paper as a whole reports these results and caveats: Some IMGT-functional V segments, including TRBV6-2 and TRBV6-3, could not be told apart with the 87-base-pair reads, so those segments were excluded. In this cohort, only TCR beta chains were sequenced, and detectable features were limited by the absence of alpha or paired-chain data. The classifier was reported to diagnose cytomegalovirus status with high specificity and sensitivity in both the original cohort and the validation cohort. When HLA alleles, especially DR and DQ, strongly co-occurred, attributing TCR associations to individual alleles was difficult. Across donors, most TCR sequences were observed very rarely, whereas some public TCRs were present in many individuals. In a later analysis, about 16,000 TCR beta sequences were associated with specific HLA alleles at a false discovery rate of 0.05. According to a later analysis, most CMV-associated TCR beta chains appeared to be HLA-restricted, and the HLA associations seemed to be driven largely by CMV exposure. In a later genetic analysis, fewer N-insertions in productive TCRs were reported among donors in an Asian-associated ancestry cluster than the 666-donor mean. The authors suggested that the approach could potentially be generalized to other disease states and immunological phenotypes. Because counts were too low, seventeen rarely observed V segments, including chromosome 9 orphons, were excluded from the earlier analysis of fewer than 650 of the donors. In the study, 164 TCR beta chains were listed as associated with cytomegalovirus. In a later genetic analysis, a missense DCLRE1C variant was associated with V-gene and J-gene trimming of TCR beta chains, and the association was replicated in an independent cohort. In an earlier analysis of 587 of the donors, most TCR beta V segments appeared in productive rearrangements about 87% or about 30% of the time, broadly matching IMGT annotations. According to a later analysis, parvovirus B19, influenza, CMV and Epstein-Barr virus appeared linked to several top co-occurrence clusters. Three of the identified cytomegalovirus-associated TCR beta chains were confirmed in vitro to be specific for cytomegalovirus antigens. A cluster of highly shared sequence variants was judged likely to represent a technical artifact of the sequencing pipeline. Presence/absence analyses assumed roughly uniform sequencing depth across donors, an assumption that may not hold. A further reported finding was that TCR beta sequences accurately predicted the HLA-A and HLA-B alleles for most subjects in the first cohort. In a later analysis, the rate of TCR association differed among HLA loci, with DRB1 alleles having the most associated TCRs and HLA-C alleles having the fewest. CMV serostatus was the only immune exposure information available for the cohort. Correlated functional status among segregating V segments might reflect linkage disequilibrium, but an unknown experimental factor could not be ruled out. Because HLA typing was missing for some donors at each locus, association tests included only the typed subset. In a later analysis, HLA-associated TCR beta chains were found to be more clonally expanded and to have lower generation probabilities than equally common non-associated chains.

The library was generated by the immunoSEQ multiplex PCR assay. For the multiplex PCR, a mixture combining 60 forward primers for TCR Vbeta segments and 13 reverse primers for TCR Jbeta segments was used. The CDR3 region of rearranged TCR beta genes was amplified from genomic DNA with a multiplex PCR assay. The amplified TCR beta libraries were sequenced on the Illumina HiSeq System as 87-base-pair reads. In the paper's pipeline: A later analysis tallied around 80 million unique TCR beta chains across the 700 or so repertoires, and about 12 million of those chains were shared by two or more donors. Raw reads were error-corrected and collapsed into unique sequences with a nearest-neighbor algorithm that merged closely related sequences to remove PCR and sequencing errors. V, D and J gene segments were assigned by aligning CDR3 sequences to IMGT reference sequences. For a sequence to be retained, a match of at least six nucleotides was required to both a V gene segment and a J gene segment. Rearrangements were called productive when the CDR3 lacked stop codons and stayed in frame with V and J; all others were non-productive. Following IMGT convention, CDR3 was defined as the stretch from the second conserved V-encoded cysteine up to the conserved J-encoded phenylalanine. Sequences without an unambiguous match to a single V gene segment were excluded from the earlier analysis of over 500 of the donors. An earlier analysis of approximately 590 of the donors called V segments functional above 56.7% productive rearrangements and segregating when the between-donor standard deviation exceeded 5%. A statistical classification framework was developed to diagnose cytomegalovirus status using the catalog of TCR beta chain sequences. A later analysis assigned V and J genes by comparing TCR nucleotide sequences with IMGT/GENE-DB human TR gene sequences. The TCRdist pipeline was used in a later analysis to assign CDR3 sequences and most-parsimonious VDJ recombination scenarios. In a later analysis, each TCR beta chain was defined by its CDR3 amino acid sequence together with its V-gene family, and reads without a unique V-gene family were excluded. To address suspected cross-contamination and a sequencing artifact, a later analysis removed a few hundred highly shared, low-generation-probability nucleotide sequences. A later analysis calculated a clonal expansion index for each public chain from normalized within-repertoire ranks of inferred template counts. Generation probabilities in a later analysis came from a VDJ recombination model fitted to out-of-frame rearrangements, and those results were checked against IGoR. In a later analysis, hypergeometric tests were used to score TCR-TCR, TCR-HLA and TCR-CMV co-occurrence, with a repertoire-size bias correction applied to TCR pairs. A later analysis estimated false discovery rates by permuting HLA or CMV assignments 20 times. A later analysis grouped co-occurring TCRs with DBSCAN, adding TCRdist sequence similarity when clustering within HLA-allele-positive subsets. For co-occurrence clustering, repertoires with fewer than 30,000 or more than 120,000 public chains were excluded, along with four to six repertoires with anomalous nucleotide sharing. In its TCRdb copy, this immuneACCESS table keeps in-frame sequences only and misses some clones. Where compared with another copy, unresolved V genes explain less than half of these, and the others have no known cause. For V, J and clone size, that table is used; D and trimming come from the DNA. The sample table records around 200,000 clones; roughly 91% of these occur just once. About 1% of the sample goes to the ten largest clones.

For CDR1 and CDR2, the germline V gene lists SGHRS and YFSETQ. Trimming costs V 4 bases and J 6 bases, and their ends lie 14 bases apart. The CDR3 contains 14 residues, cysteine and phenylalanine counted. Of all the DNA, just the CDR3 is kept, 42 bases in frame from base 1. In the case of this clone: The antigen this receptor binds is unknown. No base-level quality is on record; no much larger clone is a single base apart.

The cohort comprised some 730 healthy bone marrow donors. At the time of sampling, every cohort member was nominally healthy, though immune exposures that went unrecorded were likely present. The donor tested CMV seronegative, placing the donor among the 350 to 400 seronegative members of the cohort. Each donor provided a peripheral blood sample, and peripheral blood mononuclear cells were used for TCR beta sequencing. Genomic DNA was extracted from the blood cell samples with the Qiagen DNeasy Blood Extraction Kit. This TCR derives from a woman under 30 in good health and CMV-seronegative. The V and J segments used are TRBV5-1 and TRBJ2-1, with the D gene not clear enough to name. Sequenced sample: PBMCs. The sequence in DNA is TGCGCCAGCAGCCTGTTAGTTTCCCCCAATGAGCAGTTCTTC. Protein translation: CASSLLVSPNEQFF.